This T cell receptor beta chain was identified in a study of human T cells and chemical hapten exposure. Per the germline V gene, CDR1 is SQVTM and CDR2 is ANQGSEA. Trimming took off 4 bases at V and 5 bases at J, with 14 bases between the two ends. There are 13 residues in the CDR3. Stated time point: patch test 1, 2 weeks after DPC sensitization. Treatment indicated: therapeutic diphenylcyclopropenone sensitization with weekly scalp DPC. TCRdb redid the calling of the RACE reads with MiXCR, one entry per CDR3 protein. The sample holds 150,000 to 200,000 distinct CDR3 sequences, about 20% seen once. In its sample, this clonotype was seen a few times.

The sequencing used whole blood, collected in connection with sensitization to the hapten diphenylcyclopropenone (DPC). The TCR sequence derives from a woman in her forties or fifties with alopecia areata. Some clones in this sample may be carry-over from other donors' samples. The chain has TRBV29-1 and TRBJ1-1; D not certain. CDR3 sequence: CSVGSAGGTEAFF. Written as DNA, the CDR3 is TGCAGCGTTGGGTCAGCCGGAGGGACTGAAGCTTTCTTT.